This T cell receptor beta chain was observed in a study of shared clonotypes between healthy human individuals. For every subset, genomic DNA was evenly distributed across several immunoSEQ plates. In the original processing: Filtering was not the same, since immunoSEQ gave junction-only sequences without quality scores. Sequencing used immunoSEQ multiplex PCR; TCRdb keeps in-frame clones, though not all of them. Clone size and the V and J calls come from that table; the DNA yielded D and trimming. The sample has about 1.4 million clones, roughly 96% seen once. Trimming removed 6 bases at V and 0 bases at J, with 12 bases between. This CDR3 is 14 amino acids long. Per the germline V gene, CDR1 is LNHDA and CDR2 is SQIVND (reference sequence). Overall study results and limits: It was only blood that was sampled, and tissue repertoires likely differ. Clonotypes that were shared across a handful of donors made up around 5% of naive CD4 clonotypes.

Turning to this clone: Its antigen is unknown.

The sequence was obtained from a man aged 25 to 40 in good health. The material sequenced was naive CD4+ T cells sorted from blood. Subset denoted: CD45RA+ positively selected. This chain connects TRBV19 to TRBJ2-7; D not resolved. The CDR3 DNA is TGTGCCAGTAGGCCCGAGGTTAGCTCCTACGAGCAGTACTTC. Translated: CASRPEVSSYEQYF. Variable domain in full (rest from reference TRBV19 and TRBJ2-7): DGGITQSPKYLFRKEGQNVTLSCEQNLNHDAMYWYRQDPGQGLRLIYYSQIVNDFQKGDIAEGYSVSREKKESFPLTVTSAQKNPTAFYLCASRPEVSSYEQYFGPGTRLTVT.